The entry below describes one T cell receptor beta chain. CD8+ and CD4+ T cells taken from blood had their TCR beta sequenced. This entry belongs to a study of CD8 T cells in Susac syndrome. V was cut by 7 bases and J by 2 bases, with 14 bases left in between. CDR1 MDHEN and CDR2 SYDVKM come from the germline V gene. The CDR3 consists of 14 residues. cDNA came from about 0.5 to 1 ug RNA primed by random hexamers. The authors amplified TCR beta CDR3 across 54 Vbeta and 13 Jbeta using immunoSEQ multiplex PCR. TCRdb itself ran the immunoSEQ multiplex PCR reads through MiXCR, one entry per CDR3 protein. The sample has fewer than 350,000 distinct CDR3 sequences; about nine tenths are singletons.

The receptor's source is a human donor with multiple sclerosis. The specimen sequenced was CD8+ T cells from PBMCs. V gene TRBV28 combines with J gene TRBJ2-5; tentatively, D is TRBD1 (5 bases). DNA of the CDR3: TGTGCCAGCACCCCCGACAGTTCACAAGAGACCCAGTACTTC. Its translation: CASTPDSSQETQYF.